This T cell receptor beta chain is from a study of blood T cells in healthy people across ages. All donors came from Russia, were Caucasian and healthy, and spanned ages about 6 to 90. A second PCR, run for about 7 to 11 cycles, used a sample-barcoded 5' primer plus a J-beta primer mix. Each CDR3 protein gets one entry after TCRdb re-called the 5' RACE reads with MiXCR. The sample shows some 690,000 distinct CDR3 sequences, 22% of them seen only once. V gave up 0 bases and J gave up 6 bases; unmatched junction bases: 3. Germline lookup yields CDR1 DFQATT and CDR2 SNEGSKA (reference sequence). This CDR3 has 15 residues.

This TCR derives from a man between 70 and 80 years old in good health. The specimen was blood. The chain employs TRBV20-1 and TRBJ2-2; 11 bases agree with TRBD1. The DNA of the CDR3 is TGCAGTGCTAGAGATCAGGGACAGGGGGCCGGGGAGCTGTTTTTT. It codes for CSARDQGQGAGELFF.